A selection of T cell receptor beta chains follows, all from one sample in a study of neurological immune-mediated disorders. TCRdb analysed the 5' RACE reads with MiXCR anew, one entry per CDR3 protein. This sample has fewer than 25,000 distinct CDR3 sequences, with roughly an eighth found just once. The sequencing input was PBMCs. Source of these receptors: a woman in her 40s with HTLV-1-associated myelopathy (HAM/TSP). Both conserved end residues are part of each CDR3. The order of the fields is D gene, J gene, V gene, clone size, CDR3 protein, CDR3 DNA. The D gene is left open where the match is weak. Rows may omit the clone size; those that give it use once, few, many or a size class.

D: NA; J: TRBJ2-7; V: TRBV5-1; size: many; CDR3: CASSLSAGSSYEQYF; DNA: TGCGCCAGCAGCTTGTCGGCAGGGAGCTCCTACGAGCAGTACTTC
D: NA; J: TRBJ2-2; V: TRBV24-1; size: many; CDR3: CATTKGTGELFF; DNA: TGTGCCACCACAAAGGGGACCGGGGAGCTGTTTTTT
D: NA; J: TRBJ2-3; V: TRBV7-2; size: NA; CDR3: CASSLVPGRVTDTQYF; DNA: TGTGCCAGCAGCTTAGTTCCGGGACGGGTCACAGATACGCAGTATTTT
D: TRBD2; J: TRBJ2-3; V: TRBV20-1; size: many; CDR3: CSARPGLNRGDTQYF; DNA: TGCAGTGCTAGGCCGGGACTAAACCGGGGAGATACGCAGTATTTT
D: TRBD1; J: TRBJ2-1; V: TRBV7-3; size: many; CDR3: CASSLVTGGENEQFF; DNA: TGTGCCAGCAGCTTAGTGACAGGGGGCGAAAATGAGCAGTTCTTC
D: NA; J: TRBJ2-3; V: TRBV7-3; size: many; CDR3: CASSSTGGAADTQYF; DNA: TGTGCCAGCAGCTCGACAGGCGGGGCCGCAGATACGCAGTATTTT
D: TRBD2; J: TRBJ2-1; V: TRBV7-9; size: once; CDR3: CASTRKSTSGGAQQFF; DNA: TGTGCCAGCACAAGAAAGTCAACTAGCGGGGGGGCGCAGCAGTTCTTC
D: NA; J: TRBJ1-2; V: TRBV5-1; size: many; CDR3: CASSSGGGISGYTF; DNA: TGCGCCAGCAGCTCCGGGGGGGGGATCTCTGGCTACACCTTC
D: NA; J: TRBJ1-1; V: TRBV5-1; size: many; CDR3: CASSPGFATEAFF; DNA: TGCGCCAGCAGCCCCGGGTTTGCCACTGAAGCTTTCTTT
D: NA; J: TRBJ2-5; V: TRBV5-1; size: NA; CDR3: CASSFGGQDNQYF; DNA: TGCGCCAGCAGCTTCGGAGGACAAGATAACCAGTACTTC
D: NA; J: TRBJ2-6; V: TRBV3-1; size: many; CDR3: CASSHYRQAGANVLTF; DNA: TGTGCCAGCAGCCACTATAGGCAGGCTGGGGCCAACGTCCTGACTTTC
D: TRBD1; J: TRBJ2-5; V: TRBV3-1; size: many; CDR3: CASSGDRAEETQYF; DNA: TGTGCCAGCAGCGGGGACAGGGCGGAAGAGACCCAGTACTTC
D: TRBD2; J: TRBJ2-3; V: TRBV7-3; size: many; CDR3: CASRASGADTDTQYF; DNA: TGTGCCAGCCGTGCTAGCGGGGCCGACACAGATACGCAGTATTTT
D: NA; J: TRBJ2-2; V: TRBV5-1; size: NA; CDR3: CASSKGYTRELFF; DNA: TGCGCCAGCAGCAAAGGGTACACCAGGGAGCTGTTTTTT
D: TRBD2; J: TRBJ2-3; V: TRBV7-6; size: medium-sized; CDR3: CASSRTSGTTDTQYF; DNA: TGTGCCAGCAGCCGGACTAGCGGAACCACAGATACGCAGTATTTT
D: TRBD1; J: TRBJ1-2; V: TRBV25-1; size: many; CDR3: CASSNSGTGIGGYTF; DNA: TGTGCCAGCAGCAACAGCGGGACAGGGATCGGTGGCTACACCTTC
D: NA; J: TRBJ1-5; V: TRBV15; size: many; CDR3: CATSRAGASASNQPQHF; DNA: TGTGCCACCAGCAGAGCGGGCGCAAGCGCTAGCAATCAGCCCCAGCATTTT
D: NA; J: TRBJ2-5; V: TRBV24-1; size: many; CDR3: CATSDSGAETQYF; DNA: TGTGCCACCAGTGATTCCGGGGCAGAGACCCAGTACTTC
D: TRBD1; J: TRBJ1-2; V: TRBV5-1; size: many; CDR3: CASSTTGYGYTF; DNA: TGCGCCAGCAGCACGACAGGGTATGGCTACACCTTC
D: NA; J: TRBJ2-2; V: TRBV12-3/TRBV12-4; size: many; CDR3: CASSSVNTGELFF; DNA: TGTGCCAGCAGTTCCGTTAACACCGGGGAGCTGTTTTTT
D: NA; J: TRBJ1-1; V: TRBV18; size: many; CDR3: CASSLAEPGMNTEAFF; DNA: TGTGCCAGCTCACTAGCAGAACCTGGGATGAACACTGAAGCTTTCTTT
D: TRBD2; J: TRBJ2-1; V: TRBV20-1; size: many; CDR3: CSATGGPGNEQFF; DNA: TGCAGTGCTACGGGGGGGCCGGGGAATGAGCAGTTCTTC
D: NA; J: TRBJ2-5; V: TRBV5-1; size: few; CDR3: CASSVGRAETKYF; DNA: TGCGCCAGCAGCGTAGGACGGGCAGAGACCAAGTACTTC
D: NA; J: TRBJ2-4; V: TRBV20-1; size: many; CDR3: CSVGGVLAKNIQYF; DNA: TGCAGTGTGGGGGGCGTCTTAGCCAAAAACATTCAGTACTTC
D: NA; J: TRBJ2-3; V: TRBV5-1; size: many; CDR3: CASSLGVGGPGDTQYF; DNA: TGCGCCAGCAGCTTGGGCGTGGGGGGGCCGGGGGATACGCAGTATTTT
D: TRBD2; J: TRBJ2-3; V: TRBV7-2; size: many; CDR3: CASSLVGGGSDTQYF; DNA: TGTGCCAGCAGCTTAGTCGGGGGGGGCTCAGATACGCAGTATTTT
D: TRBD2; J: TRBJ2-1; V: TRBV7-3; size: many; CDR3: CASSQLAGTYNEQFF; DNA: TGTGCCAGCAGCCAACTAGCGGGGACATACAATGAGCAGTTCTTC
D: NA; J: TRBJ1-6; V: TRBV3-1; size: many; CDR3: CASSPPAGVTGNSPLHF; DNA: TGTGCCAGCAGCCCCCCGGCCGGGGTCACTGGTAATTCACCCCTCCACTTT
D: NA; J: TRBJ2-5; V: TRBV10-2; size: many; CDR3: CASSETRETQYF; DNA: TGCGCCAGCAGTGAGACGCGAGAGACCCAGTACTTC
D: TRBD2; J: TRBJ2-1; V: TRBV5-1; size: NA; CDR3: CASSLAGGLNAQFF; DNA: TGCGCCAGCAGCTTGGCGGGGGGACTCAATGCGCAGTTCTTC
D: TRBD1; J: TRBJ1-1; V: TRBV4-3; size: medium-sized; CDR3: CASRGGGGYTEAFF; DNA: TGCGCCAGCAGGGGGGGAGGGGGCTATACTGAAGCTTTCTTT
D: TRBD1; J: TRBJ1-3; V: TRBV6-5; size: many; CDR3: CASRQGLGNTIYF; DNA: TGTGCCAGCAGACAGGGGCTTGGAAACACCATATATTTT
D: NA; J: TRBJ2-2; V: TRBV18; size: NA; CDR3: CASSPESVHTRTVPGELFF; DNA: TGTGCCAGCTCACCAGAATCGGTACACACCCGGACAGTGCCCGGGGAGCTGTTTTTT
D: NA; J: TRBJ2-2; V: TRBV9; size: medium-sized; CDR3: CASSVDPPGAAGELFF; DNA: TGTGCCAGCAGCGTAGACCCCCCGGGGGCTGCCGGGGAGCTGTTTTTT
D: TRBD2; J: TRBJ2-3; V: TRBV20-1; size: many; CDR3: CSASLSGGGADTQYF; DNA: TGCAGTGCATCGCTTAGCGGGGGGGGGGCAGATACGCAGTATTTT
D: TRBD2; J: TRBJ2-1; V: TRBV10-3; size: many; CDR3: CAISEGGLATTSGYNEQFF; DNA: TGTGCCATCAGTGAGGGAGGTTTAGCTACTACTAGCGGGTACAATGAGCAGTTCTTC
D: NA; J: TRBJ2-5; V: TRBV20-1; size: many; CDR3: CSARVTRETQYF; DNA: TGCAGTGCTAGGGTCACTCGGGAGACCCAGTACTTC
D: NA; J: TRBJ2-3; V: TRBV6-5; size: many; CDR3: CASSYRDPATDTQYF; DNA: TGTGCCAGCAGTTACCGGGACCCCGCGACAGATACGCAGTATTTT
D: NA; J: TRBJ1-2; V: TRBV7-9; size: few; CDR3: CASSPGPIGGYTF; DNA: TGTGCCAGCAGCCCAGGACCCATTGGAGGCTACACCTTC
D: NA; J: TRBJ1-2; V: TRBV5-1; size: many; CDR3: CASSLNAGSAPSYGYTF; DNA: TGCGCCAGCAGCTTGAACGCAGGGTCTGCTCCCAGCTATGGCTACACCTTC
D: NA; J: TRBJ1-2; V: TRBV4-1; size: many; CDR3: CASSQDKQGGYGYTF; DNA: TGCGCCAGCAGCCAAGATAAACAGGGCGGCTATGGCTACACCTTC
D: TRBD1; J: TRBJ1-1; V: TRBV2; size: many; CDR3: CASSWTGVTEAFF; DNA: TGTGCCAGCAGTTGGACAGGGGTCACTGAAGCTTTCTTT
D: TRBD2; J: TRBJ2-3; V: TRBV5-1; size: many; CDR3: CASSVLAGIGDTQYF; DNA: TGCGCCAGCAGCGTACTAGCGGGGATAGGAGATACGCAGTATTTT
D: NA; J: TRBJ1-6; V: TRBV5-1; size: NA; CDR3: CASSLAQVAERGSPLHF; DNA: TGCGCCAGCAGCTTGGCCCAAGTCGCGGAAAGAGGTTCACCCCTCCACTTT
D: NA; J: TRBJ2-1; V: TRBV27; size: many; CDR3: CASSLDGSSYNEQFF; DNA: TGTGCCAGCAGTTTAGACGGGAGCTCCTACAATGAGCAGTTCTTC
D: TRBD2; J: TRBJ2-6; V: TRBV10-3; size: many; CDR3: CAISGSGGAGSGANVLTF; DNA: TGTGCCATCAGTGGTAGCGGGGGGGCGGGTTCTGGGGCCAACGTCCTGACTTTC
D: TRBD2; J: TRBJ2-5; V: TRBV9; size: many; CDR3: CASSVVISGGQETQYF; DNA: TGTGCCAGCAGCGTAGTCATTAGCGGGGGACAAGAGACCCAGTACTTC
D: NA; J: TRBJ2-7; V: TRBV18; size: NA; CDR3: CASSHRDPSSYEQYF; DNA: TGTGCCAGCTCACACCGGGACCCTTCATCCTACGAGCAGTACTTC
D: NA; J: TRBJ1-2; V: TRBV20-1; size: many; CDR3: CSARVGAKYRGYTF; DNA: TGCAGTGCTAGAGTAGGGGCGAAATATCGGGGCTACACCTTC
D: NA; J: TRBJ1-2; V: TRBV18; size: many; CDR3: CASSPAEPYGYTF; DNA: TGTGCCAGCTCACCGGCAGAGCCCTATGGCTACACCTTC
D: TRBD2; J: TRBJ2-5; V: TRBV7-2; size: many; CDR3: CASSLARGAGVGETQYF; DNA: TGTGCCAGCAGCTTAGCGCGGGGAGCGGGAGTAGGGGAGACCCAGTACTTC
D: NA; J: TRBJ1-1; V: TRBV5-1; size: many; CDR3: CASIQGGAETEAFF; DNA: TGCGCCAGCATCCAAGGGGGGGCGGAAACTGAAGCTTTCTTT
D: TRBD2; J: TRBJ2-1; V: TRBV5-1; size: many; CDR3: CASSFTSAYNEQFF; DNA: TGCGCCAGCAGCTTCACTAGCGCCTACAATGAGCAGTTCTTC
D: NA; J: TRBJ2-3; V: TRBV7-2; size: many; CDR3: CASSPQASGAPDTQYF; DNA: TGTGCCAGCAGCCCCCAAGCGTCCGGGGCCCCAGATACGCAGTATTTT
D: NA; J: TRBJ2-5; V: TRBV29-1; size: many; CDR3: CSADTFEETQYF; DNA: TGCAGCGCCGATACATTCGAAGAGACCCAGTACTTC
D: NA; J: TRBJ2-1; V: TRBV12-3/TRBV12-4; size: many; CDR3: CASSLSQGVYNEQFF; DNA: TGTGCCAGCAGTTTGAGCCAGGGTGTCTACAATGAGCAGTTCTTC
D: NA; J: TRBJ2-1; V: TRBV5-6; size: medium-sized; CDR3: CASSLVSSYMGDEQFF; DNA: TGTGCCAGCAGCTTGGTGAGCTCGTATATGGGGGATGAGCAGTTCTTC
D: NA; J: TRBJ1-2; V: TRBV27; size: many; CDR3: CASSLSIVSYGYTF; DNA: TGTGCCAGCAGTTTATCTATAGTCTCCTATGGCTACACCTTC
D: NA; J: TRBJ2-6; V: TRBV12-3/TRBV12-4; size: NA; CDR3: CASSFLYVWRGQKKYSWANVLTF; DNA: TGTGCCAGCAGTTTTCTGTACGTTTGGCGGGGGCAAAAGAAATACTCTTGGGCCAACGTCCTGACTTTC